The text below deals with one T cell receptor (beta chain). The sample originates from a study of blood T cell repertoires in COVID-19. Participant age was roughly 18 to 90 years, and participants resided in roughly 24 US areas. Data came from immunoSEQ multiplex PCR; TCRdb stores just in-frame clones and leaves some out. In the table there are 180,000 or so clones, about 86% of which are singletons. This CDR3 has 17 amino acids. Trimming shortened V by 6 bases and J by 5 bases, and 24 bases separated the two germline ends. Germline-derived CDR1 and CDR2 are SGHNT and YYREEE (reference sequence). This rearrangement joins TRBV5-4 to TRBJ2-1; D remains ambiguous. The TCR was taken from a woman between 50 and 59 years old in a cohort exposed to, infected with or recovered from COVID-19 (not recorded which). Sequencing input: PBMCs or T cells enriched from blood (not recorded which). In nucleotides, the CDR3 is TGTGCCAGCACGGCGTTTCTCAAGGAATCGGAGCACAATGAGCAGTTCTTC. Amino acids: CASTAFLKESEHNEQFF.